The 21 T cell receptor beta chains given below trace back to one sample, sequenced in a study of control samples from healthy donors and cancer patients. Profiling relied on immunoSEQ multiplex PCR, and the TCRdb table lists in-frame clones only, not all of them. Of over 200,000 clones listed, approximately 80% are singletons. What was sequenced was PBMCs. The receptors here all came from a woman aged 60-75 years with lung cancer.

In nucleotides, the CDR3 is TGTGCCAGCAGTTCCACGTCCCGGGTGGTGGCTGAAGCTTTCTTT. Translating it yields CASSSTSRVVAEAFF. The chain links TRBV28 to TRBJ1-1; the D is unclear. This CDR3 has 15 residues. The germline V gene has CDR1 MDHEN and CDR2 SYDVKM. The V and J ends lost 4 bases and 6 bases respectively, with 18 bases between them.

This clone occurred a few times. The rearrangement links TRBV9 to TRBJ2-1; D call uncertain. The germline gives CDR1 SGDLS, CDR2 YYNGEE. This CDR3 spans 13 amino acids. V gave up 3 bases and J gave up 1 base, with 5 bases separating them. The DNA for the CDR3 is TGTGCCAGCAGCGCCGATTCCTACAATGAGCAGTTCTTC. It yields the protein CASSADSYNEQFF.

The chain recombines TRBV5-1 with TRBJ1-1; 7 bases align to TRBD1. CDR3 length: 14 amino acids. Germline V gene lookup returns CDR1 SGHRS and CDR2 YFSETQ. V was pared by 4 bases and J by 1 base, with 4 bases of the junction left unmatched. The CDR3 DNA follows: TGCGCCAGCAGCATCGACAGGGCGAACACTGAAGCTTTCTTT. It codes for CASSIDRANTEAFF.

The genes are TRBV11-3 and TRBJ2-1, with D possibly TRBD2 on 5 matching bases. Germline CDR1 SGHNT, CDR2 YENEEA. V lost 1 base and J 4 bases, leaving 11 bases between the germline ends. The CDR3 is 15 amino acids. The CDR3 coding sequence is TGTGCCAGCAGCTTAGGGTCTAGCTTATACAATGAGCAGTTCTTC. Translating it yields CASSLGSSLYNEQFF.

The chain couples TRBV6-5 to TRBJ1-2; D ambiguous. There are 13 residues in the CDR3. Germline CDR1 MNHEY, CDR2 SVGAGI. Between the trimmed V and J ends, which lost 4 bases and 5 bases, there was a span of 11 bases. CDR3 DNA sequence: TGTGCCAGCAGTTCCCCGGCAGGTTATGGCTACACCTTC. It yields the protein CASSSPAGYGYTF.

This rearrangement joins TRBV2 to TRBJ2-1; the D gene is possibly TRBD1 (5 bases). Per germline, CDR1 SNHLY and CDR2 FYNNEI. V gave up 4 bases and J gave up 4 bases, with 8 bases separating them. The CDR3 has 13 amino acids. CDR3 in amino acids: CASSGQRYNEQFF. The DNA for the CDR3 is TGTGCCAGCAGTGGACAGAGATACAATGAGCAGTTCTTC.

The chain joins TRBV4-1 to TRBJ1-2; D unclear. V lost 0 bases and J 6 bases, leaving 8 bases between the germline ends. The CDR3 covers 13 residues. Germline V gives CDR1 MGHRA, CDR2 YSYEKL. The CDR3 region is CASSQEGSHGYTF. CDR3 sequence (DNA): TGCGCCAGCAGCCAAGAAGGGAGCCATGGCTACACCTTC.

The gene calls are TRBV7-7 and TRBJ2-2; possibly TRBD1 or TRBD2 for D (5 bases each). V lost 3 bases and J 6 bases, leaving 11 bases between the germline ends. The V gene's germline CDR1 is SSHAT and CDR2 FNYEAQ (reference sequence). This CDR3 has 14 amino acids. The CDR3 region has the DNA TGTGCCAGCAGCTTGGGACCCACGTCCGGGGAGCTGTTTTTT. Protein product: CASSLGPTSGELFF.

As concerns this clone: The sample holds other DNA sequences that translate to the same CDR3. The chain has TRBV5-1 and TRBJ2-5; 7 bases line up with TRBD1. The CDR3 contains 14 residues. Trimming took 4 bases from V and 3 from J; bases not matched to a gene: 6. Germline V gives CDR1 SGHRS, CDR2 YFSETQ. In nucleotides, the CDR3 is TGCGCCAGCAGCCCGGGGACAGCGGAAGAGACCCAGTACTTC. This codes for CASSPGTAEETQYF.

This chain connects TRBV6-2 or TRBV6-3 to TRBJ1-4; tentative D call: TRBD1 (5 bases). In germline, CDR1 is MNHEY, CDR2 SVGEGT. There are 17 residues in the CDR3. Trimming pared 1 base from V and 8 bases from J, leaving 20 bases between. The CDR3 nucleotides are TGTGCCAGCAGTTACTTTCCGGGACCCCGGGTGGACGAAAAACTGTTTTTT. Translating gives CASSYFPGPRVDEKLFF.

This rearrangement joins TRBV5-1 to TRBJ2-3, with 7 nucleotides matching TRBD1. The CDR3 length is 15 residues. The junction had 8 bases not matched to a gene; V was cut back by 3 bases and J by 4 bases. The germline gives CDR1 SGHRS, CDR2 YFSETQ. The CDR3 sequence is CASSSTGKSADTQYF. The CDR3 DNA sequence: TGCGCCAGCAGCTCGACAGGGAAGTCGGCAGATACGCAGTATTTT.

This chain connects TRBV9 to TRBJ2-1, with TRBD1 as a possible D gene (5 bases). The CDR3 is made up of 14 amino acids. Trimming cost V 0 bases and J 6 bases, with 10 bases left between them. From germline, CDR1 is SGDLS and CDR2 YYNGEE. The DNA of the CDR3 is TGTGCCAGCAGCGTAGTAGGGGCCCCCAATGAGCAGTTCTTC. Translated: CASSVVGAPNEQFF.

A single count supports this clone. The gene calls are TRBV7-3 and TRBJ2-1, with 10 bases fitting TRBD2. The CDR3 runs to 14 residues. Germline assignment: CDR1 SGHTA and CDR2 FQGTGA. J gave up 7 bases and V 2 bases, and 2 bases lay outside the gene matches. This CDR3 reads CASSLPSGRNEQFF. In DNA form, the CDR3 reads TGTGCCAGCAGCTTACCTAGCGGGAGAAATGAGCAGTTCTTC.

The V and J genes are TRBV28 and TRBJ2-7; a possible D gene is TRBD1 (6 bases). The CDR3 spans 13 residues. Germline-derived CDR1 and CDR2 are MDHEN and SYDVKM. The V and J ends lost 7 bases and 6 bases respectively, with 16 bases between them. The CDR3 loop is CASTTRTEGEQYF. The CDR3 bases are TGTGCCAGCACAACCCGGACAGAAGGCGAGCAGTACTTC.

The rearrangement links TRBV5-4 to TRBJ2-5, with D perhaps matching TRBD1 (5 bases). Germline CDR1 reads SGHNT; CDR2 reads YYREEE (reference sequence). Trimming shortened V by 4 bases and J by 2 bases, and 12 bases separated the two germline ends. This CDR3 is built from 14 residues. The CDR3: CASSHPTEQETQYF. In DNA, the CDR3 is TGTGCCAGCAGCCACCCGACAGAGCAAGAGACCCAGTACTTC.

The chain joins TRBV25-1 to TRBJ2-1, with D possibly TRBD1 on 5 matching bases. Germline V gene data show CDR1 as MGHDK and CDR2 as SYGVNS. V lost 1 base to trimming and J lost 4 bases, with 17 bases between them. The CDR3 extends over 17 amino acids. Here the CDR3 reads CASSELGQKGAYNEQFF. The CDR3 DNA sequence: TGTGCCAGCAGTGAATTGGGCCAGAAAGGGGCATACAATGAGCAGTTCTTC. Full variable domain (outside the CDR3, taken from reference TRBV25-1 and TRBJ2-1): EADIYQTPRYLVIGTGKKITLECSQTMGHDKMYWYQQDPGMELHLIHYSYGVNSTEKGDLSSESTVSRIRTEHFPLTLESARPSHTSQYLCASSELGQKGAYNEQFFGPGTRLTVL.

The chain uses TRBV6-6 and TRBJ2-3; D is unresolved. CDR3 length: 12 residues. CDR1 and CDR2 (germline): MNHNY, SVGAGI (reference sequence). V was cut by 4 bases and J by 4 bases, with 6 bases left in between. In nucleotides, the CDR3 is TGTGCCAGCAGTTTGGGGTCAGATACGCAGTATTTT. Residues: CASSLGSDTQYF.

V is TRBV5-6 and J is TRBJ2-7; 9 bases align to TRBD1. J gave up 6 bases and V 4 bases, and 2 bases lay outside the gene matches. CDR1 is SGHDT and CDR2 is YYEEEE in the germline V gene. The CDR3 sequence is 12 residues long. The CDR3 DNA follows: TGTGCCAGCAGCGGGACAGGGATCGAGCAGTACTTC. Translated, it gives CASSGTGIEQYF.

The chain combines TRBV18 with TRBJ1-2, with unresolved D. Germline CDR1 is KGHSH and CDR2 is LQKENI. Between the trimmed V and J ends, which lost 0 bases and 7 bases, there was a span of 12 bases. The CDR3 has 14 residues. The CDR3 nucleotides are TGTGCCAGCTCACCACCGACGGGGAGGGCTGGCTACACCTTC. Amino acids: CASSPPTGRAGYTF.

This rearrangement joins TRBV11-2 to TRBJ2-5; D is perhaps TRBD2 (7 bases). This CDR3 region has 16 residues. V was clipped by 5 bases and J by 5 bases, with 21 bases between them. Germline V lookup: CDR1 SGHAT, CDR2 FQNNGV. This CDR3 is CASSHTRGGPEETQYF. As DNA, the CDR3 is TGTGCCAGCAGCCATACGAGGGGGGGGCCCGAGGAGACCCAGTACTTC. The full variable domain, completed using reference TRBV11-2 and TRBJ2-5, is EAGVAQSPRYKIIEKRQSVAFWCNPISGHATLYWYQQILGQGPKLLIQFQNNGVVDDSQLPKDRFSAERLKGVDSTLKIQPAKLEDSAVYLCASSHTRGGPEETQYFGPGTRLLVL.

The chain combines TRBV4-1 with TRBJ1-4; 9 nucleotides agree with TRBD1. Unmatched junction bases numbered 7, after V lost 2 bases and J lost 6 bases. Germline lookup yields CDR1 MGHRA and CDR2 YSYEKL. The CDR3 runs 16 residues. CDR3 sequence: CASSQSPGQGDEKLFF. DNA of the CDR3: TGCGCCAGCAGCCAATCGCCGGGACAGGGAGATGAAAAACTGTTTTTT.